This entry describes one T cell receptor (beta chain). A single count supports this clonotype. It has no known antigen specificity. No base quality information exists; no much larger clone differs at one position. Single-read evidence is weak. This sample was taken from a study of T-cell memory formation after mild COVID-19 (dated by TCRdb to the early 2020s). Broadly, across the study: TCR sequence clusters from the two donors were found to be largely donor specific. In two donors, T-cell clones that expanded and contracted after mild COVID-19 were followed by sequencing TCRalpha and TCRbeta repertoires longitudinally. Two young, previously healthy adult volunteers made up the cohort, one male and one female. Study-wide conclusions, independent of this receptor: Some responding clones were detected in pre-infection memory, suggesting pre-existing cross-reactive memory T cells joined the SARS-CoV-2 response. From day 15 to 85, contracting clones showed balanced CD4/CD8 phenotypes, whereas a second wave of clones that expanded from day 15 to 37 leaned towards CD4+. SARS-CoV-2 specificity was not confirmed for the second-wave clones peaking on day 37. Contracting CD4+ clones were located mainly in the CM and EM memory subsets, whereas CD8+ clones were found to be enriched in EMRA. Only a couple of mild cases were covered in the study, and larger cohorts including severe cases with pre-infection samples were considered necessary.

TCRdb names Illumina NovaSeq 6000 as the instrument used. cDNA libraries for TCRalpha and TCRbeta were prepared by 5'RACE using constant-segment primers, with sample barcodes and unique molecular identifiers added. RNA was extracted from every sample with Trizol reagent. Amplification of the libraries took two PCR steps, and the second step added a second sample barcode plus Illumina TruSeq adapters. Libraries were sequenced on an Illumina NovaSeq with 2 x 150 bp paired-end reads. Per the authors' processing: Reads were demultiplexed and collapsed into UMI-guided consensus sequences with migec v1.2.7. Using mixcr v2.1.11, UMI consensuses were aligned to TRA and TRB V and J templates and then assembled into clonotypes. Expanded or contracted clonotypes were those called significant by both edgeR and NoisET, with noise models trained on biological replicates. For edgeR calls, the cutoffs were a false discovery rate-adjusted p below 0.01 and a log2 fold-change threshold of 1. PCA with hierarchical clustering of max-normalized trajectories of the 1000 most abundant clonotypes was used as exploratory dynamics analysis. Separately sequenced CD4+ and CD8+ repertoires were used to assign a CD4 or CD8 phenotype to each responding clone. TCRdb passed the public sequencing reads through fastp at Q25 and MiXCR, retaining productive beta sequences. CDR3 protein sequences are deduplicated, and each keeps its most common genes and DNA. The V and J calls reflect TCRdb's pipeline rather than the authors' work. Counted in this sample were roughly 300,000 distinct CDR3 sequences; about 16% of them appeared once. Clones ranked in the top ten supply roughly 20% of the sample.

Ficoll-Paque density gradient centrifugation was the method used to isolate PBMCs. Reading the germline V gene gives CDR1 SNHLY and CDR2 FYNNEI. From the cysteine up to the phenylalanine, the CDR3 has a length of 15 residues. Left in the record is the CDR3 DNA by itself, 45 bases read in frame from the first base. Trimming at the junction amounts to 3 bases on V and 4 bases on J, and the germline ends lie 10 bases apart. The sequence was collected from a man aged 18 to 35 who had mild COVID-19 (a few samples of this study predate the infection). The sample titles of this study are shuffled in the database, so cell type and time point are left out; the donor was told from shared clones. The specimen was PBMCs or a T cell subset sorted from them (not recorded which). This receptor chain uses TRBV2 and TRBJ1-6; there is no confident call for the D gene. Here the CDR3 is given as CASSDSTSYNSPLHF. The DNA sequence follows: TGTGCCAGCAGTGACAGTACCAGTTATAATTCACCCCTCCACTTT.